The source of this TCR beta chain is a study of T cells in Graves' hyperthyroidism and ophthalmopathy. Study information: Upon initial diagnosis and before any treatment, peripheral blood was collected.

The investigators amplified TCR beta CDR3 regions from RNA transcripts. TCR CDR3 regions were first amplified by RT-PCR with HTBI primers. TCRdb re-analysed the multiplex PCR reads in MiXCR, keeping a single row per CDR3 protein. The data hold around 300,000 distinct CDR3 sequences, with about an eighth observed a single time. It was less than 13 ml of fresh peripheral blood that supplied the PBMCs. This clonotype was found many times. The V gene's germline CDR1 is LGHDT and CDR2 YNNKEL (reference sequence). Trimming took 0 bases from V and 0 from J, leaving 8 bases between them. This CDR3 is built from 15 residues.

The sequencing sample was made of blood. This receptor was taken from a woman in her twenties or thirties with Graves' hyperthyroidism that later progressed to Graves' ophthalmopathy. The V and J genes are TRBV3-1 and TRBJ1-1; D is uncertain. CDR3 residues: CASSQDIQVNTEAFF. The CDR3 nucleotides are TGTGCCAGCAGCCAAGATATCCAGGTGAACACTGAAGCTTTCTTT.